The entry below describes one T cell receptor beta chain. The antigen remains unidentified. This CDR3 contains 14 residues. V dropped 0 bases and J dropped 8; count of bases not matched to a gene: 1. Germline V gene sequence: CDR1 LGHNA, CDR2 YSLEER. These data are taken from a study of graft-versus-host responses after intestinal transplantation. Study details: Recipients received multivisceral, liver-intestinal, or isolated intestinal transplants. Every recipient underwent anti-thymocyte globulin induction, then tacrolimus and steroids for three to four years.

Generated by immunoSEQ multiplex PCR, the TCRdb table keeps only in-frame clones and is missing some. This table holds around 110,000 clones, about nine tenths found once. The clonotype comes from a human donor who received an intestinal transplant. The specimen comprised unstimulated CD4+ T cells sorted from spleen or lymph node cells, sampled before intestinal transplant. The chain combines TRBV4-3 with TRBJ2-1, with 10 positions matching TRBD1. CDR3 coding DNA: TGCGCCAGCAGCCAAGAAGGGACAGGGGATGAGCAGTTCTTC. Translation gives CASSQEGTGDEQFF.